This T cell receptor beta chain is drawn from a study of blood T cells in healthy people across ages. Across the study: Capture by template switching was about one barcoded beta molecule per two T cells.

Peripheral blood from each donor was collected in a volume of 8.5 to 10 milliliters. Points from the study as a whole: The study lacked donor CMV status, which possibly confounded expanded clonotype changes.

The sample holds a few counts of this clonotype. Its antigen is not known. The authors ran a second PCR of about 6 to 12 cycles using a sample-barcoded 5' primer and a J-beta primer mix. TCRdb reprocessed the 5' RACE reads with MiXCR, giving one entry per CDR3 protein. Of about 800,000 distinct CDR3 sequences listed, roughly 64% are singletons. The clonotype was recovered from a man aged 25-45 years in good health. The sample taken for sequencing was blood.

CDR3 bases: TGCGCCAGCAGCCTCGCACCCGGGACAGGAAAAGAGACCCAGTACTTC. Encoded protein: CASSLAPGTGKETQYF. This chain joins TRBV4-1 and TRBJ2-5, with TRBD1 identical over 8 bases. Germline V gives CDR1 MGHRA, CDR2 YSYEKL. The trim removed 4 bases at V and 3 bases at J, leaving 10 bases unmatched. The CDR3 runs to 16 residues.